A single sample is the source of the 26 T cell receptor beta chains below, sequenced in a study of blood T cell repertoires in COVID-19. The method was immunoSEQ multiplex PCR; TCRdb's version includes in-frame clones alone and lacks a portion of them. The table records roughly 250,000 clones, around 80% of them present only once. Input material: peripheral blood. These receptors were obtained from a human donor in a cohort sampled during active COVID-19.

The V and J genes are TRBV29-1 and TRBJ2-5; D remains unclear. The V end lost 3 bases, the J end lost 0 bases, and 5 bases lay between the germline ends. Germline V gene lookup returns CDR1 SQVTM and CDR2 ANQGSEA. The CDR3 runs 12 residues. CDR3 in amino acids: CSVDRNQETQYF. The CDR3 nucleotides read TGCAGCGTTGACAGAAACCAAGAGACCCAGTACTTC. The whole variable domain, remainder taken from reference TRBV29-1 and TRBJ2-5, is SAVISQKPSRDICQRGTSLTIQCQVDSQVTMMFWYRQQPGQSLTLIATANQGSEATYESGFVIDKFPISRPNLTFSTLTVSNMSPEDSSIYLCSVDRNQETQYFGPGTRLLVL.

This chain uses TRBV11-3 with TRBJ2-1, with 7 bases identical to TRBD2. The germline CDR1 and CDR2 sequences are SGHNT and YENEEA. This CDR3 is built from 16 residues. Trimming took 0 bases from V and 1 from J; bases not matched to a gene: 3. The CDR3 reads CASSLDGRGSYNEQFF. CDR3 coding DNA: TGTGCCAGCAGCTTAGATGGGAGGGGATCCTACAATGAGCAGTTCTTC.

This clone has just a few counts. This CDR3 is CASSLGQEYAGELFF. The CDR3, as DNA: TGCGCCAGCAGCTTGGGACAGGAATATGCCGGGGAGCTGTTTTTT. The chain links TRBV5-1 to TRBJ2-2, with D possibly TRBD1 on 6 matching bases. Germline loops: CDR1 SGHRS, CDR2 YFSETQ. The CDR3 contains 15 residues. The V end lost 0 bases, the J end lost 6 bases, and 12 bases lay between the germline ends.

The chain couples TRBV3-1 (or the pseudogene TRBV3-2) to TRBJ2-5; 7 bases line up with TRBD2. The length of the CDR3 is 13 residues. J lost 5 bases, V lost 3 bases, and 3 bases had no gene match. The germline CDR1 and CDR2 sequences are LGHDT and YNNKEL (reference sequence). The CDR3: CASSQGGMETQYF. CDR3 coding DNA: TGTGCCAGCAGCCAGGGAGGGATGGAGACCCAGTACTTC.

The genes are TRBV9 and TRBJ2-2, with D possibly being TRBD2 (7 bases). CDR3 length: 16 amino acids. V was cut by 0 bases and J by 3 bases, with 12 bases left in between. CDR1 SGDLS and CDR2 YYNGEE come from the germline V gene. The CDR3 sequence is CASSVDGRGHTGELFF. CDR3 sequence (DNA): TGTGCCAGCAGCGTAGACGGGCGGGGGCACACCGGGGAGCTGTTTTTT.

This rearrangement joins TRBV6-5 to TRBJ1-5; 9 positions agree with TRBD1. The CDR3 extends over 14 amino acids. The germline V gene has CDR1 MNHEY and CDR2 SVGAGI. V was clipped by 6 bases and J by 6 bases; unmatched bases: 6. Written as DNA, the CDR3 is TGTGCCAGCAGCTGGGACAGGGAGACTCAGCCCCAGCATTTT. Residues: CASSWDRETQPQHF.

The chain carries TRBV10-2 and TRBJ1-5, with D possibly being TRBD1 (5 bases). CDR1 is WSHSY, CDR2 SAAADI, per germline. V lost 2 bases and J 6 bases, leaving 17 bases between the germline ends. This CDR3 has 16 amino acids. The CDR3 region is CASSEGDGVAGQPQHF. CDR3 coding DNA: TGCGCCAGCAGTGAGGGGGACGGTGTAGCGGGTCAGCCCCAGCATTTT.

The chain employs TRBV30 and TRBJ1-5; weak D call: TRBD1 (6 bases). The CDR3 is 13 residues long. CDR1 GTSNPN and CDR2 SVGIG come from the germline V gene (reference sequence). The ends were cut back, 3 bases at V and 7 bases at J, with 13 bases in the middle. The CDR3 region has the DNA TGTGCCTGGAGGGCGCCTCAGGGGCAGCCCCAGCATTTT. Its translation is CAWRAPQGQPQHF. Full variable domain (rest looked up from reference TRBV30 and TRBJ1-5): SQTIHQWPATLVQPVGSPLSLECTVEGTSNPNLYWYRQAAGRGLQLLFYSVGIGQISSEVPQNLSASRPQDRQFILSSKKLLLSDSGFYLCAWRAPQGQPQHFGDGTRLSIL.

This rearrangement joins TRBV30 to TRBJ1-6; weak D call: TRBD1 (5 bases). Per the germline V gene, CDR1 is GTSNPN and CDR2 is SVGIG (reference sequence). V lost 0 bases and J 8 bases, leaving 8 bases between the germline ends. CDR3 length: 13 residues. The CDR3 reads CAWSVQGDSPLHF. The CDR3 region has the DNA TGTGCCTGGAGTGTGCAGGGTGATTCACCCCTCCACTTT.

CDR3 in DNA: TGTGCCAGCAGCGTAGGGGGGGCATCGCGAGCGGGAGAATTAGATGAGCAGTTCTTC. Protein: CASSVGGASRAGELDEQFF. The chain uses TRBV9 and TRBJ2-1, with TRBD2 identical over 8 bases. Germline assignment: CDR1 SGDLS and CDR2 YYNGEE. J gave up 8 bases and V 0 bases, and 19 bases lay outside the gene matches. The CDR3 contains 19 residues.

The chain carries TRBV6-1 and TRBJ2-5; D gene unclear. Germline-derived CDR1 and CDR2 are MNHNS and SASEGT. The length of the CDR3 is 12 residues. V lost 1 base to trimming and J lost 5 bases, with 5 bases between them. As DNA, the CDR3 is TGTGCCAGCAGTGAAGTTCGTGAGACCCAGTACTTC. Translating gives CASSEVRETQYF.

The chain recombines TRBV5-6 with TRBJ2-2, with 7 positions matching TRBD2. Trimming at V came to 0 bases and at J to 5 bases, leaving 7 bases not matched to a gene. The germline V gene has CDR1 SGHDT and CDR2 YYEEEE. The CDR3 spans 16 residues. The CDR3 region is CASSLGGGSRTGELFF. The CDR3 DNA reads TGTGCCAGCAGCTTGGGGGGCGGGAGCCGGACCGGGGAGCTGTTTTTT.

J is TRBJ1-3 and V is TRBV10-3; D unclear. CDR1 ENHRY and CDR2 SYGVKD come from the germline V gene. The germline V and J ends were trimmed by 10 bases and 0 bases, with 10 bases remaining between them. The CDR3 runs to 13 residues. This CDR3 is CATSAGSGNTIYF. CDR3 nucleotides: TGTGCCACCTCGGCAGGCTCTGGAAACACCATATATTTT.

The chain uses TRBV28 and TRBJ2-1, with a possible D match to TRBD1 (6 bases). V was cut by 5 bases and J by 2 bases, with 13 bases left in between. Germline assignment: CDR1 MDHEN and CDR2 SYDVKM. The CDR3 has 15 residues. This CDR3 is CASSQLWDTYNEQFF. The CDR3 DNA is TGTGCCAGCAGTCAGCTCTGGGACACCTACAATGAGCAGTTCTTC.

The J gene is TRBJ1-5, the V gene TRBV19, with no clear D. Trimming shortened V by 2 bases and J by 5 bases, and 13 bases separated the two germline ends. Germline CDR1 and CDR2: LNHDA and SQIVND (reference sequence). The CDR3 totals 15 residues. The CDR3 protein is CASSIPSSGYQPQHF. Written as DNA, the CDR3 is TGTGCCAGTAGTATACCATCATCAGGTTATCAGCCCCAGCATTTT.

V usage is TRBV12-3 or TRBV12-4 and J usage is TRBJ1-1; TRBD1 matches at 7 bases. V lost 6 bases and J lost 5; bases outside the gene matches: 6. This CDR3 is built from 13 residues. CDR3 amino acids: CASRLTGETEAFF. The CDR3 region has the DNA TGTGCCAGCAGGTTAACAGGGGAAACTGAAGCTTTCTTT.

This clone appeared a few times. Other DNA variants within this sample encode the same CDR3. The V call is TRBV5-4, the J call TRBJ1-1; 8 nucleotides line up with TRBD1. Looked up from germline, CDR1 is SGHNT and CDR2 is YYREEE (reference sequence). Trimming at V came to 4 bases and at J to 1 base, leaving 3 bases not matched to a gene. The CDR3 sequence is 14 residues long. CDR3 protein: CASSPGQGNTEAFF. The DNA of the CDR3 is TGTGCCAGCAGCCCCGGACAGGGGAACACTGAAGCTTTCTTT.

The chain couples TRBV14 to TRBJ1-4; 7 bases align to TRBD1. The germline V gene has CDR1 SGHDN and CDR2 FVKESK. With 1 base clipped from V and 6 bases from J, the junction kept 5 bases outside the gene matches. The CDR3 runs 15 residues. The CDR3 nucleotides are TGTGCCAGCAGCCAAGTGAGAACAGGGGATGAAAAACTGTTTTTT. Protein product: CASSQVRTGDEKLFF.

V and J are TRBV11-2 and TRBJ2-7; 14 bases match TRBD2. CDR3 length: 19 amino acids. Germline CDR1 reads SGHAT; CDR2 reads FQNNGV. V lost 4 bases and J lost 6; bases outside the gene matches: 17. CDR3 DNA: TGTGCCAGCAGCTCCCCCGGGACTAGCGGGAGTAGGAGGTCCGGCGAGCAGTACTTC. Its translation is CASSSPGTSGSRRSGEQYF.

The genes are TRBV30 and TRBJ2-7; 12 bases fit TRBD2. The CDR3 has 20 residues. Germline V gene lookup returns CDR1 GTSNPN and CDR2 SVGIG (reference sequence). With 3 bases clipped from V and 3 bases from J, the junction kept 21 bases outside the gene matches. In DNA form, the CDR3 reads TGTGCCTGGAGCTCACAGACTAATTCGCAGATACTAGCGGGAGGCTACGAGCAGTACTTC. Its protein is CAWSSQTNSQILAGGYEQYF. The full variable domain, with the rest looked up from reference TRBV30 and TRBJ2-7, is SQTIHQWPATLVQPVGSPLSLECTVEGTSNPNLYWYRQAAGRGLQLLFYSVGIGQISSEVPQNLSASRPQDRQFILSSKKLLLSDSGFYLCAWSSQTNSQILAGGYEQYFGPGTRLTVT.

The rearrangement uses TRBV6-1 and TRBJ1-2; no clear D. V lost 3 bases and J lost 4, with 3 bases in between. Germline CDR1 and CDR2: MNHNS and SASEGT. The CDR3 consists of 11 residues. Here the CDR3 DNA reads TGTGCCAGCAGTGACAGCTATGGCTACACCTTC. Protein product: CASSDSYGYTF.

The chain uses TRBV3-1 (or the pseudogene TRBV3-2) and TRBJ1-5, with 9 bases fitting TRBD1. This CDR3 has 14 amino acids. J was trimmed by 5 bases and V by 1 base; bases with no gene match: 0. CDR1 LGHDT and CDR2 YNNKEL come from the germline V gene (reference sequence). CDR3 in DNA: TGTGCCAGCAGCCAAGGACAGGGGGATCAGCCCCAGCATTTT. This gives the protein CASSQGQGDQPQHF.

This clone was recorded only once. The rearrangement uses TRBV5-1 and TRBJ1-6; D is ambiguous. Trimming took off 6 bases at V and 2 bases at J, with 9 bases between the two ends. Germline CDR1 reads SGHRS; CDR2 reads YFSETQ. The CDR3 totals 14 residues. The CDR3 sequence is CASKLSTYNSPLHF. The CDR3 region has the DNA TGCGCCAGCAAACTTAGCACCTATAATTCACCCCTCCACTTT.

The CDR3 nucleotides read TGTGCCAGCAGTTACTCGGCAGGGGGCGCAGGATGGGAGCAGTACTTC. It codes for CASSYSAGGAGWEQYF. V gene TRBV6-6 combines with J gene TRBJ2-7; TRBD1 agrees at 8 bases. V dropped 0 bases and J dropped 7; count of bases not matched to a gene: 11. This CDR3 region has 16 residues. CDR1 is MNHNY and CDR2 is SVGAGI in the germline V gene (reference sequence).

DNA for the CDR3: TGTGCCAGTAGTCAAAAGGGACTAGCGGGAGAAGGGGAGCAGTACTTC. This sequence encodes CASSQKGLAGEGEQYF. The chain joins TRBV19 to TRBJ2-7, with 14 bases fitting TRBD2. The CDR3 spans 16 residues. V shed 5 bases and J 7 bases; nucleotides not matched to a gene: 10. The germline V gene has CDR1 LNHDA and CDR2 SQIVND (reference sequence).

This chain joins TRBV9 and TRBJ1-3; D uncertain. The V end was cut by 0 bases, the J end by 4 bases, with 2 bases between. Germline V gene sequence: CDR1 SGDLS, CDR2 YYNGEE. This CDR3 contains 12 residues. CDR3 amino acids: CASSVVGNTIYF. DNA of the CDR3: TGTGCCAGCAGCGTAGTAGGAAACACCATATATTTT.